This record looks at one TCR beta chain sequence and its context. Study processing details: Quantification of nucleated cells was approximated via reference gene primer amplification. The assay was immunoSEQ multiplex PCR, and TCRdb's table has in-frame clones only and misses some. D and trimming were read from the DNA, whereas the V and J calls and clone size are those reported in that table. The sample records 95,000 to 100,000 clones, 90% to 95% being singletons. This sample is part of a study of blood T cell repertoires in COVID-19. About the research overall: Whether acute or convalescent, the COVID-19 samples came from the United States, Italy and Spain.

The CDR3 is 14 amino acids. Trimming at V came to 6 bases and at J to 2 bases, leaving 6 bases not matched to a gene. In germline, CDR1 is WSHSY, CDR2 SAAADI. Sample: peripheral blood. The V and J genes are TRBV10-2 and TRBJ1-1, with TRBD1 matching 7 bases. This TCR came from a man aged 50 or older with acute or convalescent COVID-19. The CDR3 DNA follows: TGCGCCAGCAGCGACTGGGACAGCAACACTGAAGCTTTCTTT. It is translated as CASSDWDSNTEAFF.